The 31 T cell receptor beta chains given below trace back to one sample, sequenced in a study of blood T cells in healthy people across ages. Alongside a J-beta primer mix, a sample-barcoded 5' primer served in a second PCR lasting about 7 to 11 cycles. TCRdb re-analysed the 5' RACE reads in MiXCR, keeping a single row per CDR3 protein. The data contain 350,000 to 450,000 distinct CDR3 sequences, about 55% of them singletons. The sample taken for sequencing was blood. These TCRs come from a man aged 55 to 70 in good health.

With regard to this clonotype: With a much larger clone just one base away, this may be a read error. The genes are TRBV7-2 and TRBJ2-3, with D perhaps matching TRBD2 (5 bases). The CDR3 loop spans 15 amino acids. Germline CDR1 reads SGHTA; CDR2 reads FQGNSA. The CDR3 loop reads CVSSPSAERADTQYF. In nucleotides, the CDR3 is TGTGTCAGCAGCCCCTCGGCGGAGAGGGCAGATACGCAGTATTTT.

This clonotype came up a few times. The chain uses TRBV6-6 and TRBJ2-5, with 7 bases aligning to TRBD2. In germline, CDR1 is MNHNY, CDR2 SVGAGI (reference sequence). The CDR3 totals 14 residues. The J segment lost 1 base and the V segment lost 2 bases, leaving 1 base of the junction unmatched. CDR3: CASSYGGVQETQYF. In DNA form, the CDR3 reads TGTGCCAGCAGTTACGGGGGGGTCCAAGAGACCCAGTACTTC.

This clonotype has only a few counts. The rearrangement joins TRBV10-3 to TRBJ2-7; unclear D gene. TRBJ2-5 matches the DNA end more closely, so the J call is doubtful. The CDR3 is 12 amino acids. Germline V gene lookup returns CDR1 ENHRY and CDR2 SYGVKD. Here the CDR3 DNA reads TGTGCCATCAGTGAGTCTTCAGAGACCCAGTACTTC. This gives the protein CAISESSETQYF.

As regards this clonotype: A much larger clone differs by one base, so this may be a read error. The CDR3 protein is CASSPVGGRAYEQYF. The CDR3 DNA reads TGCGCCAGCAGCCCTGTTGGGGGCAGGGCCTACGAGCAGTACTTC. The chain carries TRBV5-1 and TRBJ2-7; perhaps TRBD1 as D (6 bases). The germline V gene encodes CDR1 SGHRS and CDR2 YFSETQ. V was pared by 4 bases and J by 2 bases, with 16 bases between. This CDR3 is 15 amino acids long.

This chain joins TRBV6-2 or TRBV6-3 and TRBJ2-4; 8 nucleotides line up with TRBD1. Gene TRBJ2-7 matches the end of the DNA better, so the J call may be wrong. The CDR3 is made up of 16 amino acids. Looked up from germline, CDR1 is MNHEY and CDR2 is SVGEGT. DNA of the CDR3: TGTGCCAGCAGGACCGCTGCGCAGGGGGCTTCTAACGAGCAGTACTTC. This translates into CASRTAAQGASNEQYF.

This clonotype has only a few counts. This chain links TRBV13 with TRBJ2-7, with D unresolved. Germline V gene data show CDR1 as PRHDT and CDR2 as FYEKMQ (reference sequence). V was cut by 5 bases and J by 3 bases, with 11 bases left in between. CDR3 length: 13 amino acids. The CDR3 sequence: CASSPNRVYEQYF. CDR3 in DNA: TGTGCCAGCAGCCCCAACCGAGTCTACGAGCAGTACTTC.

This clonotype is a singleton in its sample. The V gene is TRBV7-8, the J gene TRBJ2-3; unclear D gene. The germline V gene encodes CDR1 SGHVS and CDR2 FQNEAQ. With 4 bases removed from V and 5 bases from J, the gap between germline ends came to 16 bases. The CDR3 consists of 15 residues. The CDR3: CASSSLGLREDTQYF. CDR3 coding DNA: TGTGCCAGCAGCTCTTTGGGCCTGCGAGAAGATACGCAGTATTTT.

The chain combines TRBV5-1 with TRBJ2-3; 13 positions agree with TRBD2. Germline loops: CDR1 SGHRS, CDR2 YFSETQ. The CDR3 is 16 amino acids. V was clipped by 4 bases and J by 1 base; unmatched bases: 3. The CDR3 DNA sequence: TGCGCCAGCAGCAGGGGACTAGCGGGGCGCACAGATACGCAGTATTTT. As protein: CASSRGLAGRTDTQYF. Complete variable domain (other parts from reference TRBV5-1 and TRBJ2-3): KAGVTQTPRYLIKTRGQQVTLSCSPISGHRSVSWYQQTPGQGLQFLFEYFSETQRNKGNFPGRFSGRQFSNSRSEMNVSTLELGDSALYLCASSRGLAGRTDTQYFGPGTRLTVL.

The gene calls are TRBV6-1 and TRBJ2-3, with 7 nucleotides matching TRBD2. The CDR3 covers 15 residues. V lost 6 bases and J lost 6; bases outside the gene matches: 12. Germline V CDR1 and CDR2: MNHNS, SASEGT. CDR3 sequence: CASRAAASGGDTQYF. DNA of the CDR3: TGTGCCAGCAGGGCTGCGGCTAGCGGAGGTGATACGCAGTATTTT.

This chain joins TRBV11-2 and TRBJ2-7; D not certain. The germline V and J ends were trimmed by 1 base and 6 bases, with 7 bases remaining between them. CDR1 and CDR2 (germline): SGHAT, FQNNGV. The CDR3 is 12 amino acids. In nucleotides, the CDR3 is TGTGCCAGCAGCTTAGTGAATGGCGAGCAGTACTTC. Protein sequence: CASSLVNGEQYF.

This clonotype was detected ten times or more. The V and J genes are TRBV29-1 and TRBJ2-7, with 11 bases identical to TRBD1. This CDR3 comprises 14 residues. The V gene's germline CDR1 is SQVTM and CDR2 ANQGSEA. After removal of 6 bases from V and 6 bases from J, the junction contained 10 bases not matched to a gene. The CDR3 protein is CSVRSGTGGVEQYF. CDR3 sequence (DNA): TGCAGCGTGAGATCCGGGACAGGGGGGGTCGAGCAGTACTTC.

The chain uses TRBV28 and TRBJ2-4; maybe TRBD2 (5 bases). Trimming removed 4 bases at V and 13 bases at J, with 20 bases between. Germline V gene sequence: CDR1 MDHEN, CDR2 SYDVKM. This CDR3 spans 14 amino acids. The CDR3 DNA is TGTGCCAGCAGTTCCACGGGTGGGAGAAGGGAGCAGTACTTC. Translating gives CASSSTGGRREQYF.

This chain links TRBV12-3 or TRBV12-4 with TRBJ2-5, with D unresolved. CDR3 length equals 15 residues. V was clipped by 4 bases and J by 0 bases, with 12 bases between them. CDR3 sequence: CASSSDDRYQETQYF. CDR3 DNA sequence: TGTGCCAGCAGTTCGGACGATAGGTACCAAGAGACCCAGTACTTC.

This clonotype was counted a few times. The chain links TRBV7-6 to TRBJ2-1; D not certain. The CDR3 loop spans 13 amino acids. V shed 5 bases and J shed 8 bases, with 13 bases lying between them. Germline V gene lookup returns CDR1 SGHVS and CDR2 FNYEAQ. This chain's CDR3 is CASSPVEFDEQFF. The CDR3 nucleotides read TGTGCCAGCAGCCCCGTTGAGTTTGATGAGCAGTTCTTC.

J is TRBJ1-4 and V is TRBV6-1; D might be TRBD1 (5 bases). In germline, CDR1 is MNHNS, CDR2 SASEGT. The CDR3 has 15 amino acids. Trimming removed 4 bases at V and 8 bases at J, with 17 bases between. This CDR3 reads CASSGPGTVFEKLFF. The CDR3 DNA sequence: TGTGCCAGCAGTGGCCCCGGGACGGTCTTCGAAAAACTGTTTTTT.

Worth noting for this clonotype: This may be a read error: a much more frequent sequence differs by one nucleotide. The chain links TRBV4-2 to TRBJ2-1, with TRBD2 matching 8 bases. Looked up from germline, CDR1 is LGHNA and CDR2 is YNFKEQ. With 1 base clipped from V and 13 bases from J, the junction kept 12 bases outside the gene matches. CDR3 size: 15 residues. CDR3 sequence: CASSQGTSGQETQFF. CDR3 sequence (DNA): TGTGCCAGCAGCCAAGGAACTAGCGGACAAGAGACCCAGTTCTTC.

This clonotype was recorded at least ten times. This sequence joins TRBV7-2 and TRBJ1-2; 7 bases agree with TRBD1. Germline CDR1 SGHTA, CDR2 FQGNSA. CDR3 size: 15 residues. V dropped 1 base and J dropped 8; count of bases not matched to a gene: 10. Here the CDR3 DNA reads TGTGCCAGCAGCTTAGGAATCAGACAGGGAGGGGGCTACACCTTC. This translates into CASSLGIRQGGGYTF.

The V call is TRBV6-2 or TRBV6-3, the J call TRBJ2-4, with 11 positions matching TRBD2. The CDR3 extends over 19 amino acids. The junction had 11 bases not matched to a gene; V was cut back by 4 bases and J by 0 bases. Germline lookup yields CDR1 MNHEY and CDR2 SVGEGT. CDR3 in amino acids: CASSSSRVAGGLAKNIQYF. DNA of the CDR3: TGTGCCAGCAGTTCCTCGAGGGTAGCGGGAGGGTTAGCCAAAAACATTCAGTACTTC.

About this clonotype itself: One junction end disagrees with the germline gene, perhaps due to a read error. This chain joins TRBV28 and TRBJ2-1; 12 bases are a match to TRBD2. The germline gives CDR1 MDHEN, CDR2 SYDVKM. This CDR3 has 17 amino acids. The CDR3 sequence is CVSSLSTSGSSYNEQFF. CDR3 DNA sequence: TGTGTCAGCAGTTTATCGACTAGCGGGAGCTCCTACAATGAGCAGTTCTTC.

This clonotype was observed at least ten times. The rearrangement joins TRBV10-3 to TRBJ2-7; no clear D gene. This CDR3 region has 13 residues. Trimming shortened V by 4 bases and J by 3 bases, and 10 bases separated the two germline ends. Germline-derived CDR1 and CDR2 are ENHRY and SYGVKD. In DNA, the CDR3 is TGTGCCATCAGTGCTGGACCGCTCTACGAGCAGTACTTC. This gives the protein CAISAGPLYEQYF.

Comments on this clonotype: A much larger clone differs by one base, so this may be a read error. This chain links TRBV5-4 with TRBJ1-2; D possibly corresponds to TRBD1 (5 bases). This CDR3 contains 13 residues. The germline gives CDR1 SGHNT, CDR2 YYREEE (reference sequence). The V and J ends lost 5 bases and 6 bases respectively, with 14 bases between them. The CDR3: CASRETDADGYTF. The CDR3 DNA is TGTGCCAGCAGGGAGACAGATGCGGATGGCTACACCTTC.

This clonotype was seen more than once but under ten times. This chain joins TRBV5-1 and TRBJ2-1; D gene uncertain. V gave up 4 bases and J gave up 6 bases, with 14 bases separating them. Germline V gene sequence: CDR1 SGHRS, CDR2 YFSETQ. The CDR3 has 14 residues. In DNA form, the CDR3 reads TGCGCCAGCAGCCTTGGCCTCGTAGGCAATGAGCAGTTCTTC. As protein: CASSLGLVGNEQFF.

V is TRBV6-2 or TRBV6-3 and J is TRBJ2-5; 11 bases agree with TRBD2. Germline-derived CDR1 and CDR2 are MNHEY and SVGEGT. This CDR3 has 17 residues. The junction had 5 bases not matched to a gene; V was cut back by 2 bases and J by 0 bases. The CDR3 protein is CASSYRTSGSDQETQYF. CDR3 in DNA: TGTGCCAGCAGTTACCGCACTAGCGGGAGCGACCAAGAGACCCAGTACTTC.

This clonotype is a singleton in its sample. The chain carries TRBV4-3 and TRBJ2-2; D perhaps matches TRBD1 (5 bases). Germline CDR1 and CDR2: LGHNA and YSLEER. The CDR3 spans 14 residues. Trimming left V 5 bases short and J 4 bases short, with 11 bases between. The CDR3 sequence: CASSSRQITGELFF. The CDR3 bases are TGCGCCAGCAGCTCTAGACAGATCACCGGGGAGCTGTTTTTT.

This clonotype was observed a few times. The chain is built from TRBV4-1 and TRBJ2-3, with 8 nucleotides matching TRBD2. Germline V gene lookup returns CDR1 MGHRA and CDR2 YSYEKL. The V gene end was trimmed by 0 bases and the J gene end by 3 bases; junction bases not matched to a gene: 2. The CDR3 consists of 15 residues. CDR3 amino acids: CASSQEAGGTDTQYF. DNA for the CDR3: TGCGCCAGCAGCCAAGAGGCGGGGGGAACAGATACGCAGTATTTT.

The chain carries TRBV27 and TRBJ1-2; 7 nucleotides match TRBD1. Germline trimming cut 6 bases from V and 6 bases from J; bases unmatched to any gene: 10. Germline CDR1 is MNHEY and CDR2 is SMNVEV (reference sequence). This CDR3 is 14 amino acids long. The CDR3 region is CASRPRTGGDGYTF. Written as DNA, the CDR3 is TGTGCCAGCAGGCCAAGGACAGGAGGCGATGGCTACACCTTC.

This clonotype was counted a single time. The chain has TRBV21-1 and TRBJ1-1. TRBV21-1 is termed a pseudogene. The CDR3 has 16 residues. DNA of the CDR3: TGTGCCAGCAGCAACGAACGGGGACTCTGGGTCGCTGAAGCTTTCTTT. Translating gives CASSNERGLWVAEAFF.

This clonotype was recorded a few times. J is TRBJ2-7 and V is TRBV30; 7 bases map to TRBD2. The J segment lost 0 bases and the V segment lost 2 bases, leaving 7 bases of the junction unmatched. The CDR3 spans 15 residues. Germline lookup yields CDR1 GTSNPN and CDR2 SVGIG (reference sequence). In DNA form, the CDR3 reads TGTGCCTGGAGTCCCGGGGGGTCCCCCTCCTACGAGCAGTACTTC. It specifies CAWSPGGSPSYEQYF.

The V and J genes are TRBV25-1 and TRBJ2-4; possibly TRBD2 for D (6 bases). CDR3 length: 14 amino acids. The germline CDR1 and CDR2 sequences are MGHDK and SYGVNS. Trimming removed 2 bases at V and 6 bases at J, with 11 bases between. DNA for the CDR3: TGTGCCAGCAGTGAAGGTAGCGGCACAAACATTCAGTACTTC. Translation gives CASSEGSGTNIQYF.

The genes are TRBV15 and TRBJ2-1; tentatively, D is TRBD1 (5 bases). From germline, CDR1 is LNHNV and CDR2 YYDKDF (reference sequence). The CDR3 contains 15 residues. The V and J ends lost 5 bases and 5 bases respectively, with 16 bases between them. CDR3 residues: CATSQSSGQNNEQFF. The CDR3 DNA follows: TGTGCCACCAGCCAATCCTCAGGGCAAAACAATGAGCAGTTCTTC.

This chain joins TRBV28 and TRBJ2-1; unclear D gene. Trimming left V 4 bases short and J 12 bases short, with 13 bases between. The CDR3 consists of 12 residues. The germline V gene encodes CDR1 MDHEN and CDR2 SYDVKM. This CDR3 is CASSSTTAGQFF. In DNA, the CDR3 is TGTGCCAGCAGTTCGACAACCGCCGGGCAGTTCTTC.